This T cell receptor beta chain appears in the sequencing data of a study of OX40 agonist ivuxolimab in advanced cancers. Study-level information: Head and neck, renal cell, melanoma or hepatocellular carcinoma were the cancers that dose-escalation patients had. Partial responses were achieved by three patients, one with hepatocellular carcinoma and two with cutaneous melanoma. General study findings and limits: Which antigen the expanded peripheral T cells recognized is unknown. The CD4+ and CD8+ T cells in the blood had expanded clonally by week 6 at 0.1 to 3.0 mg/kg.

This clone was counted a single time. Its cognate antigen is unknown. The germline V gene has CDR1 LNHDA and CDR2 SQIVND (reference sequence). Germline trimming cut 4 bases from V and 5 bases from J; bases unmatched to any gene: 12. CDR3 size: 16 residues. Clones were sequenced by immunoSEQ multiplex PCR, and TCRdb holds only the in-frame ones, with some missing. The data contain 79,000 or so clones, roughly 85% of them singletons. The receptor comes from an adult with an advanced solid tumor such as melanoma, head and neck, liver or kidney cancer. V and J are TRBV19 and TRBJ2-5; TRBD1 matches at 8 bases. The starting material was CD4+ or CD8+ T cells sorted from blood, obtained in a trial of the OX40 agonist ivuxolimab. This chain's CDR3 is CASSTGTGRLGETQYF. DNA for the CDR3: TGTGCCAGTAGTACAGGGACAGGCCGGCTTGGGGAGACCCAGTACTTC. The variable domain in full, completed from reference TRBV19 and TRBJ2-5, reads DGGITQSPKYLFRKEGQNVTLSCEQNLNHDAMYWYRQDPGQGLRLIYYSQIVNDFQKGDIAEGYSVSREKKESFPLTVTSAQKNPTAFYLCASSTGTGRLGETQYFGPGTRLLVL.